Following are 24 T cell receptor beta chains from one sample sequenced in a study of T cell changes during pregnancy in multiple sclerosis. Measured with immunoSEQ multiplex PCR; TCRdb has only the in-frame clones, and not every one. The table lists over 65,000 clones, approximately 89% of them singletons. This sample comprised peripheral blood, obtained in the first trimester of pregnancy. The receptors shown here come from a female donor in good health, enrolled as a control in a pregnancy study.

The chain recombines TRBV25-1 with TRBJ2-2, with D unclear. CDR1 MGHDK and CDR2 SYGVNS come from the germline V gene. The CDR3 has 13 residues. V gave up 1 base and J gave up 5 bases, with 5 bases separating them. The CDR3 sequence: CASSEFLTGELFF. CDR3 sequence (DNA): TGTGCCAGCAGTGAATTCTTGACCGGGGAGCTGTTTTTT. The full variable domain, rest sourced from reference TRBV25-1 and TRBJ2-2, is EADIYQTPRYLVIGTGKKITLECSQTMGHDKMYWYQQDPGMELHLIHYSYGVNSTEKGDLSSESTVSRIRTEHFPLTLESARPSHTSQYLCASSEFLTGELFFGEGSRLTVL.

The chain employs TRBV20-1 and TRBJ2-1; D possibly corresponds to TRBD1 (6 bases). V dropped 5 bases and J dropped 10 bases, with 9 bases sitting between them. The CDR3 extends over 10 amino acids. Germline values: CDR1 DFQATT, CDR2 SNEGSKA (reference sequence). The CDR3 DNA follows: TGCAGTGCTGAAGACAGGGAGCAGTTCTTC. This sequence encodes CSAEDREQFF.

The chain combines TRBV7-2 with TRBJ2-1; the match to TRBD1 covers 7 bases. Losses at the gene ends were 8 bases for V and 8 bases for J; bases not matched to a gene: 12. CDR3 length: 14 residues. CDR1 SGHTA and CDR2 FQGNSA come from the germline V gene. The CDR3 is CASSRGLQGYEQFF. DNA for the CDR3: TGTGCCAGCTCCAGGGGCCTACAGGGGTATGAGCAGTTCTTC.

The chain couples TRBV7-2 to TRBJ2-5; 9 bases agree with TRBD1. There are 17 residues in the CDR3. V shed 5 bases, J shed 5 bases, and the junction held 15 bases outside the gene matches. Germline CDR1 SGHTA, CDR2 FQGNSA. The CDR3 protein is CASSARTGVRPWETQYF. CDR3 sequence (DNA): TGTGCCAGCAGCGCCCGGACAGGGGTTCGCCCCTGGGAGACCCAGTACTTC.

This chain links TRBV27 with TRBJ1-6, with 7 bases fitting TRBD1. This CDR3 contains 15 residues. V was pared by 6 bases and J by 6 bases, with 8 bases of the junction left unmatched. CDR1 is MNHEY, CDR2 SMNVEV, per germline (reference sequence). CDR3 loop: CASSPRQGGNSPLHF. In nucleotides, the CDR3 is TGTGCCAGCAGCCCTCGACAGGGAGGTAATTCACCCCTCCACTTT.

Worth noting for this clone: One junction end does not reproduce the germline sequence, and a read error may be involved. This chain uses TRBV10-3 with TRBJ2-1; the match to TRBD1 covers 11 bases. The CDR3 is 12 amino acids. Germline V gene sequence: CDR1 ENHRY, CDR2 SYGVKD. CDR3 DNA: TGTGCCATCAGTGAGTCTGGGGACAGGGGGATCTTC. Protein product: CAISESGDRGIF.

The gene calls are TRBV6-4 and TRBJ2-3, with 7 bases identical to TRBD2. This CDR3 has 15 amino acids. V lost 5 bases and J lost 3; bases outside the gene matches: 8. Germline V CDR1 and CDR2: MRHNA, SNTAGT. The DNA of the CDR3 is TGTGCCAGCAGTCCGGGACCGGGGGGAACAGATACGCAGTATTTT. Residues: CASSPGPGGTDTQYF.

This chain uses TRBV6-5 with TRBJ2-7; tentative D call: TRBD1 (5 bases). V lost 0 bases and J lost 2, with 11 bases in between. Germline assignment: CDR1 MNHEY and CDR2 SVGAGI. This CDR3 is 15 amino acids long. CDR3: CASSYSTEVTYEQYF. Here the CDR3 DNA reads TGTGCCAGCAGTTACTCGACAGAAGTAACCTACGAGCAGTACTTC.

The chain carries TRBV2 and TRBJ2-5, with 7 bases that match TRBD1. The CDR3 totals 15 residues. J was trimmed by 4 bases and V by 6 bases; bases with no gene match: 11. In germline, CDR1 is SNHLY, CDR2 FYNNEI. The DNA for the CDR3 is TGTGCCAGCAGACGGGACAGTCGGTCGGGAGAGACCCAGTACTTC. Its translation is CASRRDSRSGETQYF. The full variable domain, in which reference TRBV2 and TRBJ2-5 provide the parts outside the CDR3, is EPEVTQTPSHQVTQMGQEVILRCVPISNHLYFYWYRQILGQKVEFLVSFYNNEISEKSEIFDDQFSVERPDGSNFTLKIRSTKLEDSAMYFCASRRDSRSGETQYFGPGTRLLVL.

The V gene is TRBV10-2, the J gene TRBJ2-2, with a weak D call TRBD1 (8 bases). The CDR3 is made up of 14 amino acids. V was shortened by 6 bases and J by 7 bases, with 15 bases between the two germline ends. Germline V lookup: CDR1 WSHSY, CDR2 SAAADI. Written as DNA, the CDR3 is TGCGCCAGCAGGGAACAGGGGGGGCACGGGGAGCTGTTTTTT. Its translation: CASREQGGHGELFF.

The V call is TRBV4-3, the J call TRBJ2-3; 12 nucleotides agree with TRBD2. Germline V gene data show CDR1 as LGHNA and CDR2 as YSLEER. V lost 4 bases, J lost 3 bases, and 2 bases stayed unmatched. There are 15 residues in the CDR3. DNA of the CDR3: TGCGCCAGCAGCCTAACTAGCGGGGGGACAGATACGCAGTATTTT. Residues: CASSLTSGGTDTQYF.

The V gene is TRBV30, the J gene TRBJ2-5; D may be TRBD2 (5 bases). The CDR3 is 13 residues long. CDR1 is GTSNPN and CDR2 is SVGIG in the germline V gene (reference sequence). Trimming stripped 4 bases from V and 2 bases from J, with 11 bases between. CDR3 amino acids: CAWKRPGQETQYF. The CDR3 nucleotides are TGTGCCTGGAAGCGGCCAGGACAAGAGACCCAGTACTTC.

The chain links TRBV9 to TRBJ1-1, with D uncertain. The CDR3 runs 15 residues. Germline loops: CDR1 SGDLS, CDR2 YYNGEE. V shed 0 bases and J shed 0 bases, with 9 bases lying between them. The CDR3 nucleotides are TGTGCCAGCAGCGTAGATGGCAGTTTGAACACTGAAGCTTTCTTT. Protein: CASSVDGSLNTEAFF. The variable domain in full, completed from reference TRBV9 and TRBJ1-1, reads DSGVTQTPKHLITATGQRVTLRCSPRSGDLSVYWYQQSLDQGLQFLIQYYNGEERAKGNILERFSAQQFPDLHSELNLSSLELGDSALYFCASSVDGSLNTEAFFGQGTRLTVV.

The chain recombines TRBV27 with TRBJ2-1; D is perhaps TRBD2 (6 bases). Germline-derived CDR1 and CDR2 are MNHEY and SMNVEV (reference sequence). The CDR3 consists of 13 residues. The germline V and J ends were trimmed by 2 bases and 4 bases, with 6 bases remaining between them. CDR3 sequence reads: CASSLGTYNEQFF. As DNA, the CDR3 is TGTGCCAGCAGTTTAGGGACTTACAATGAGCAGTTCTTC.

This chain links TRBV14 with TRBJ2-6; 8 bases agree with TRBD1. Germline assignment: CDR1 SGHDN and CDR2 FVKESK. Trimming took 4 bases from V and 0 from J; bases not matched to a gene: 8. This CDR3 is 18 amino acids long. CDR3 loop: CASSPGQGISSGANVLTF. Written as DNA, the CDR3 is TGTGCCAGCAGCCCCGGACAGGGCATTTCCTCTGGGGCCAACGTCCTGACTTTC.

The gene calls are TRBV5-6 and TRBJ2-2; 12 bases line up with TRBD2. In germline, CDR1 is SGHDT, CDR2 YYEEEE. The CDR3 runs 16 residues. The V and J ends lost 4 bases and 5 bases, in that order; junction bases with no gene match: 6. In DNA form, the CDR3 reads TGTGCCAGCAGCCTACTAGCGGGGGGATGGACCGGGGAGCTGTTTTTT. Translation: CASSLLAGGWTGELFF. The full variable domain, rest sourced from reference TRBV5-6 and TRBJ2-2, is DAGVTQSPTHLIKTRGQQVTLRCSPKSGHDTVSWYQQALGQGPQFIFQYYEEEERQRGNFPDRFSGHQFPNYSSELNVNALLLGDSALYLCASSLLAGGWTGELFFGEGSRLTVL.

The chain combines TRBV2 with TRBJ1-1; D unclear. The CDR3 covers 12 residues. Germline loops: CDR1 SNHLY, CDR2 FYNNEI. V was clipped by 8 bases and J by 5 bases, with 12 bases between them. The CDR3 region has the DNA TGTGCCAGCGGGCCAGGAGGAACTGAAGCTTTCTTT. It is translated as CASGPGGTEAFF.

The rearrangement joins TRBV10-3 to TRBJ2-7, with a tentative D call TRBD2 (7 bases). The ends were cut back, 3 bases at V and 6 bases at J, with 18 bases in the middle. This CDR3 has 15 amino acids. CDR1 and CDR2 (germline): ENHRY, SYGVKD. DNA for the CDR3: TGTGCCATCAGTGACCTCGGGCAGGGAGGGGGCGAGCAGTACTTC. Translated: CAISDLGQGGGEQYF.

The chain employs TRBV11-1 and TRBJ2-7; D not certain. The CDR3 extends over 12 amino acids. The germline gives CDR1 SGHAT, CDR2 FQDESV (reference sequence). V was clipped by 5 bases and J by 3 bases, with 8 bases between them. CDR3 sequence: CASSKLVYEQYF. DNA for the CDR3: TGTGCCAGCAGCAAGCTTGTCTACGAGCAGTACTTC.

The chain couples TRBV6-5 to TRBJ2-3; no clear D. The germline V gene encodes CDR1 MNHEY and CDR2 SVGAGI. Trimming shortened V by 6 bases and J by 1 base, and 8 bases separated the two germline ends. The CDR3 is 13 amino acids. The CDR3 DNA sequence: TGTGCCAGCAGCCGCGTCGGCACAGATACGCAGTATTTT. It yields the protein CASSRVGTDTQYF.

The chain links TRBV4-3 to TRBJ2-3; maybe TRBD1 (6 bases). V lost 4 bases to trimming and J lost 2 bases, with 10 bases between them. This CDR3 has 14 residues. The germline V gene encodes CDR1 LGHNA and CDR2 YSLEER. Written as DNA, the CDR3 is TGCGCCAGCAGCCCACACAGGGACACAGATACGCAGTATTTT. This translates into CASSPHRDTDTQYF.

This sequence joins TRBV14 and TRBJ1-2; tentatively, D is TRBD1 (5 bases). Germline V gene data show CDR1 as SGHDN and CDR2 as FVKESK. CDR3 length: 16 residues. Trimming removed 4 bases at V and 1 base at J, with 16 bases between. Here the CDR3 DNA reads TGTGCCAGCAGCCGAGTCCCGGACACCGGTAACTATGGCTACACCTTC. Protein: CASSRVPDTGNYGYTF. Supplemented by reference TRBV14 and TRBJ1-2, the full variable domain reads EAGVTQFPSHSVIEKGQTVTLRCDPISGHDNLYWYRRVMGKEIKFLLHFVKESKQDESGMPNNRFLAERTGGTYSTLKVQPAELEDSGVYFCASSRVPDTGNYGYTFGSGTRLTVV.

The chain is built from TRBV15 and TRBJ2-1, with TRBD2 matching over 8 bases. V trimming: 1 base; J trimming: 8 bases; junction bases outside the gene matches: 10. The CDR3 has 16 amino acids. Germline CDR1 is LNHNV and CDR2 is YYDKDF (reference sequence). Here the CDR3 DNA reads TGTGCCACCAGCAGAGGTAACGGGGGGGCCCAGGATGAGCAGTTCTTC. The encoded protein is CATSRGNGGAQDEQFF.

J is TRBJ2-1 and V is TRBV6-5, with D possibly TRBD1 on 7 matching bases. CDR3 length: 14 residues. Germline CDR1 is MNHEY and CDR2 is SVGAGI. V was clipped by 6 bases and J by 7 bases, with 16 bases between them. The CDR3 sequence is CASRQGGTRNEQFF. The CDR3 region has the DNA TGTGCCAGCAGGCAGGGGGGTACACGTAATGAGCAGTTCTTC.